The clone carrying this T cell receptor beta chain was seen once. No antigen is known for it. These data originate in a study of cytomegalovirus exposure and HLA in healthy donors. Study observations and caveats: After further analysis at a later stage, 15,000 to 20,000 TCR beta sequences were associated with HLA alleles at 0.05 false discovery rate. The study assumed roughly uniform donor sequencing depth for presence/absence analyses. Three chains linked to CMV were shown in vitro to be specific for CMV antigens.

The PCR used 60 Vbeta and 13 Jbeta primers. Sequencing used immunoSEQ multiplex PCR; TCRdb keeps in-frame clones, though not all of them. The data show around 140,000 clones, roughly three quarters seen once. Germline CDR1 MGHDK, CDR2 SYGVNS. There are 11 residues in the CDR3. V was pared by 6 bases and J by 6 bases, with 5 bases between. The V call is TRBV25-1, the J call TRBJ2-2; D call uncertain. Sequencing was carried out using PBMCs. This receptor was obtained from a woman aged 60-75 years in good health and CMV-seronegative. The CDR3 is CASSSSGELFF. The CDR3 DNA reads TGTGCCAGCAGCTCCTCCGGGGAGCTGTTTTTT.